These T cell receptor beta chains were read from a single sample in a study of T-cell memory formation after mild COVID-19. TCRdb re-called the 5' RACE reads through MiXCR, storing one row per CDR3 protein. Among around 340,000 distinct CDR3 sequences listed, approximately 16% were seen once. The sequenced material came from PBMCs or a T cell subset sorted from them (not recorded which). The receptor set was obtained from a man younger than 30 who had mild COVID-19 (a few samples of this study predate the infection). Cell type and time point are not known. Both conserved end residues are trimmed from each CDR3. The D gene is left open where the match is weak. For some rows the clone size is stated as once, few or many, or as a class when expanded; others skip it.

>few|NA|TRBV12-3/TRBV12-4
ASSGGIGTGELF
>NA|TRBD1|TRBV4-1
ASSATGVSGNQPQH
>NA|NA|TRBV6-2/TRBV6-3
ASNRFSRIYSYNSPLH
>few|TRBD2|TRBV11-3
ASSQPTSGGTDEQF
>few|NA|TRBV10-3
AIRTLTKAGRGTEAF
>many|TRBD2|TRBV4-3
ASSQDPGTSSREQF
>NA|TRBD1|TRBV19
ASTPRGPSYGYT
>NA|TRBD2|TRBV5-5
ASSPEVAGFAEQY
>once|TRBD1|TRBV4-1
ASSQGRLGTETSGANVLT
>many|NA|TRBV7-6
ASSLAYGLMYQETQY
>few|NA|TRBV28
ASWKDGRSGTYEQY
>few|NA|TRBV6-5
ASLKLGAPGPYGYT
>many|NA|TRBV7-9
ASSGGGFNSPLH
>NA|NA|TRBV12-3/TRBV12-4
ASITDSFMNTEAF
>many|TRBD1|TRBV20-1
SALQQGKVHNEQF
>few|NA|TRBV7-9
ASSLMENQPQH
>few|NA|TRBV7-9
ASSPSGSGVYDNSPLH
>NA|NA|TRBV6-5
ASSRSWNKDNEQF
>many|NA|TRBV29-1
SDREGALYGYT
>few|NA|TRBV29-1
SVVGPFNYGYT
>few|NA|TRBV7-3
ASSLTSAALVTGELF
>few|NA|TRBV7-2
ASGLGDTQY
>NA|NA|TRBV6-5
ASSFNRQLSGNTIY
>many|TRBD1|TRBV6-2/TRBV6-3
ASSPIGQGVYEQY
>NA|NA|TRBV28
ASSTPEDQPQH
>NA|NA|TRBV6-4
ASSETDSTDTQY
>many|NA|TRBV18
ASSPPSRGAYNEQF
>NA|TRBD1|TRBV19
ASSIGQGLLYEQY
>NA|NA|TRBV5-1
ASSPGRTNSPLH
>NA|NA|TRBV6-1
ASSEQGNNEQF
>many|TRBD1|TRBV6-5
ASGNRGPSFSQETQY
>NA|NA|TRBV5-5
ASSLALTGGYT
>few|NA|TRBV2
ASSERGGMSGCT
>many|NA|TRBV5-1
ASSTGRWVSYNEQF
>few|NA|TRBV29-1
SVDFVADPHGYT
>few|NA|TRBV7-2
ASSLEFGGNQPQH
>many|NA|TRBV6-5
ASSYSGVRSPLH
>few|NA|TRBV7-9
ASSSRFAGNTIY
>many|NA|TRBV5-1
ASSSQGMNTEAF
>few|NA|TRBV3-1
ASSDGVRSLL
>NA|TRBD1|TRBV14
ASSQRRGHETQY
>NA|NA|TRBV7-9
ASSPRGGDEQY